The entry below describes one T cell receptor (beta chain). Its antigen is currently not known. Per-nucleotide qualities are absent, and no much larger clonotype sits a single base away. TCR repertoires of sorted CD4+ and CD8+ blood T cells from severe aplastic anemia patients and healthy subjects were deep-sequenced in the study. Ficoll-Paque density gradient centrifugation was used to isolate peripheral blood mononuclear cells. CD4+ and CD8+ T cells were sorted by FACS or magnetic beads before DNA extraction. TCR beta VDJ combination and CDR3 sequence profiling used genomic DNA as the template. An Illumina HiSeq 2000 was the platform used for TCR repertoire sequencing. Processing in the source paper ran as follows. TRBV/TRBJ rearrangement plots, CDR3 size and DJ length profiles, and Simpson's diversity index were used to evaluate the repertoires. The immunodominant clone was defined as the most abundant DNA sequence in deep sequencing data. CDR3 amino acid sequences were screened for sharing across subjects and were compared with published repertoires and the VDJdb database. Using fastp trimming at Q25 and MiXCR clonotype assembly, TCRdb reanalyzed the public sequencing data and kept in-frame beta chains. Records with the same CDR3 protein are collapsed into one entry carrying the most frequent genes and DNA. TCRdb's processing, not the study's, gives the V and J calls here. For this sample the table gives about 420,000 distinct CDR3 sequences, of which approximately 70% were detected only once. Together, the top ten hold under 4.5% of the sample.

This entry is derived from a study of CD8+CD57+ T cells in acquired aplastic anemia (dated by TCRdb to the late 2010s). Study-level background: DNA extracted from sorted CD4+ and CD8+ cells had a mean of about 3.2 ug, with a range of roughly 0.19 to 27.4 ug. Healthy donor samples averaged about 9.8 million reads for CD4+ and under 12 million for CD8+ cells.

Broad study findings and their caveats: Although 25 to 30 CD8+ CDR3 sequences were shared by patients and controls, these sequences appeared highly expressed in patients and within the immunodominant clones of patients. CD8+ Simpson's diversity did not differ significantly between patients and healthy controls (P=0.060).

Measured from the cysteine to the phenylalanine, the CDR3 is 18 residues long. Of all the DNA, just the CDR3 is kept, 54 bases in frame from base 1. The germline V gene provides CDR1 SNHLY and CDR2 FYNNEI. V is cut back by 4 bases and J by 4 bases, with 12 bases in the junction unmatched. Input material: sorted CD4+, CD8+, or CD8+CD57+ T cells (not recorded which) from PBMCs. The sequence is built from TRBV2 and TRBJ2-5, with 13 bases matching TRBD2. The TCR was taken from a human donor in good health, serving as a control. The DNA sequence is TGTGCCAGCAGTGCGGCTCCGACTAGCGGGGGGCCTAGAGAGACCCAGTACTTC. This encodes CASSAAPTSGGPRETQYF. Supplemented by the reference TRBV2 and TRBJ2-5 proteins around the CDR3, the complete variable domain is EPEVTQTPSHQVTQMGQEVILRCVPISNHLYFYWYRQILGQKVEFLVSFYNNEISEKSEIFDDQFSVERPDGSNFTLKIRSTKLEDSAMYFCASSAAPTSGGPRETQYFGPGTRLLVL.